This T cell receptor (beta chain) is drawn from a study of beta chain features in type 1 diabetes. Expressed TCRB transcripts got sequenced, as all isolated RNA was reverse transcribed. TCRdb keeps only in-frame clones here, not all; method: immunoSEQ multiplex PCR. The sample includes 500,000 to 800,000 clones, approximately 13% of them seen just once. This clone was picked up a small number of times. The antigen remains undetermined. Researchers reported sorting CD4+ naive, central memory, regulatory and stem cell-like memory cells via CD45RO/CCR7/CD25/CD127/CD95/CD27. Study-level points and caveats: An over-representation of cells with high TCR expression could result from cDNA sequencing. When Type 1 diabetes patients were examined, their TCRB CDR3s proved moderately but significantly shorter in all four CD4+ subsets.

The receptor comes from a man aged 25-45 years with type 1 diabetes. Sample: naive CD4+ T cells from blood.

CDR3 protein: CASSVGPGGENYGYTF. The CDR3 DNA is TGTGCCAGCAGCGTAGGGCCAGGGGGCGAAAACTATGGCTACACCTTC. The chain couples TRBV9 to TRBJ1-2; 8 nucleotides match TRBD1. CDR3 length: 16 residues. Per the germline V gene, CDR1 is SGDLS and CDR2 is YYNGEE. Trimming took 0 bases from V and 2 from J; bases not matched to a gene: 6. Full variable domain (outside the CDR3, taken from reference TRBV9 and TRBJ1-2): DSGVTQTPKHLITATGQRVTLRCSPRSGDLSVYWYQQSLDQGLQFLIQYYNGEERAKGNILERFSAQQFPDLHSELNLSSLELGDSALYFCASSVGPGGENYGYTFGSGTRLTVV.